This TCR beta chain emerged from a study of CD8+CD57+ T cells in acquired aplastic anemia. The overall study: Mean yield of DNA from sorted CD4+ and CD8+ cells was roughly 3.1 ug.

Genomic DNA served as template for TCR beta VDJ and CDR3 profiling. TCRdb passed the reads through MiXCR, listing each CDR3 protein once. This table has under 200,000 distinct CDR3 sequences, around 50% appearing once. Sequencing involved patients with CD8+CD57+ cell expansion previously shown by flow cytometry. All patients had severe acquired aplastic anemia. Patients had not yet gotten any therapy when their blood was taken for sampling. This CDR3 is 15 amino acids long. V was pared by 1 base and J by 5 bases, with 14 bases between. Germline CDR1 is LNHDA and CDR2 is SQIVND (reference sequence). The sample holds many counts of this clonotype.

The source material was sorted CD4+, CD8+, or CD8+CD57+ T cells (not recorded which) from PBMCs. The V and J genes are TRBV19 and TRBJ1-1, with D perhaps TRBD1 (5 bases). The clonotype originates from a human donor with aplastic anemia. CDR3 in DNA: TGTGCCAGTAGTATAGGAGGGGAGGGCGCGACTGAAGCTTTCTTT. Amino acid sequence: CASSIGGEGATEAFF.